This TCR beta chain was profiled in a study of blood T cell repertoires in COVID-19 (dated by TCRdb to about 2020). With respect to the entire study: The collaborator samples originated in the United States, Italy and Spain and spanned the acute and convalescent phases of COVID-19. The material from the prospective study consisted of cDNA or gDNA derived from T cells, B-cell-depleted T cells, or PBMCs. Subjects who had been exposed to COVID-19, were actively infected with it, or had recovered from it provided the deeply sampled blood TCRbeta repertoires that made up the dataset. The repertoires were released in a freely available public database meant as a resource for research on the immune response to SARS-CoV-2. The samples were drawn from two sources: the first 160 participants of the ongoing ImmuneRACE study, and 1,000 to 1,500 subjects contributed by 6 global collaborators. Sample metadata almost always included a de-identified subject ID, COVID-19 status, age in years and sex. Where available, HLA class I and class II types were obtained from metadata supplied by the sample provider rather than from assay-based typing. Paper-wide results and their limitations: The amount of clinical and demographic metadata varied by source and participant and was provided uncurated.

The CDR3, from cysteine to phenylalanine, totals 14 residues. Only the CDR3 DNA is retained, 42 bases long and in frame from the first base. Per the germline V gene, MNHEY is the CDR1 and SVGAGI is the CDR2. V was cut back by 7 bases and J by 3 bases, leaving a gap of 15 bases between them. With regard to this clone: Its antigen remains unidentified. No qualities accompany the bases; no much larger clone lies one base away.

The collaborating institutions used their own protocols to collect whole blood in K2EDTA tubes. For TCRbeta analysis, collaborators shipped samples in one of three forms: frozen whole blood, isolated PBMCs, or DNA extracted from either of those sample types. The immunoSEQ Assay, a bias-controlled multiplex PCR, was used to amplify TCRbeta CDR3 regions from genomic DNA. Under the source paper's analysis protocol: The number of nucleated cells in each sample was estimated by amplification of reference gene primers within the assay. To quantify the absolute abundance of each unique TCRbeta CDR3 rearrangement, sequence reads were collapsed and filtered. For each sample, productive Simpson clonality was calculated by taking the square root of Simpson's diversity index across productive rearrangements. The table comes from immuneACCESS by way of TCRdb, which keeps in-frame sequences with V and J called. Part of the clones is missing from these tables; in studies checked, under half for an unresolved V gene and the rest for unknown reasons. The V and J calls and the clone size are those of that table, but D and trimming were determined from the DNA. Within this sample are more than 200,000 clones, with 80% to 90% of them counted one time only. The ten largest clonotypes hold roughly 2% of the sample.

Rearrangement joined TRBV6-5 to TRBJ1-1, with a tentative D gene TRBD1 over 6 matching bases. The sequence was obtained from a man aged 25 to 40 with active or convalescent COVID-19. Specimen: peripheral blood. The nucleotide sequence is TGTGCCAGCAAAAGCCAGGGGCGGTACACTGAAGCTTTCTTT. Its translation is CASKSQGRYTEAFF.